This TCR beta chain was identified during a study of cytomegalovirus exposure and HLA in healthy donors. Study-level results: TCR beta V- and J-gene trimming was later associated with a missense DCLRE1C variant.

A multiplex PCR was run with 60 Vbeta primers and 13 Jbeta primers. Clones were read by immunoSEQ multiplex PCR, and TCRdb kept only the in-frame ones, dropping some. The table has around 90,000 clones, roughly 67% seen once; the top ten hold 5.5% to 6%. Donors in the study were healthy people who gave bone marrow. A remark on this clone: Its antigen is still unknown.

The sample comprised PBMCs. The receptor's source is a boy aged 5-17 years in good health and CMV-seropositive.

This chain's CDR3 is CASSMTRNPLYEQYF. The CDR3 DNA reads as TGTGCCAGCAGTATGACTAGGAACCCCCTCTACGAGCAGTACTTC. The chain links TRBV6-5 to TRBJ2-7; D may be TRBD2 (6 bases). Looked up from germline, CDR1 is MNHEY and CDR2 is SVGAGI. Trimming stripped 5 bases from V and 3 bases from J, with 17 bases between. The CDR3 loop spans 15 amino acids.